The 22 T cell receptor beta chains given below trace back to one sample, sequenced in a study of CD4 T cells in relation to SARS-CoV-2 and coronaviruses. Repertoires were generated with immunoSEQ multiplex PCR, while TCRdb's copy carries only in-frame clones and drops some. This sample yields roughly 30,000 clones, of which 60% to 85% are seen a single time; roughly 20% belongs to the top ten. These receptors' antigens are unknown. CD4+ T cells from unexposed donors were obtained before the COVID-19 pandemic (2011-2018). CD4+ T cells were isolated from the cells after 10 days of culture. Material: CD4+ T cells from PBMCs, cultured in vitro. Source of these receptors: a human donor in good health.

This clone was seen just once. This sequence joins TRBV27 and TRBJ1-2, with 8 bases aligning to TRBD1. With 3 bases clipped from V and 4 bases from J, the junction kept 10 bases outside the gene matches. CDR1 MNHEY and CDR2 SMNVEV come from the germline V gene (reference sequence). The CDR3 contains 16 residues. CDR3 in DNA: TGTGCCAGCAGTTTTTTCTCAGGGGGCGCGCGCTATGGCTACACCTTC. Translation gives CASSFFSGGARYGYTF.

This chain uses TRBV30 with TRBJ1-6; a weak D match, TRBD1 (5 bases). Germline CDR1 and CDR2: GTSNPN and SVGIG (reference sequence). Trimming pared 3 bases from V and 5 bases from J, leaving 14 bases between. The CDR3 is 15 residues long. CDR3 sequence (DNA): TGTGCCTGGAGAGGACACGCGACTCATAATTCACCCCTCCACTTT. Its protein is CAWRGHATHNSPLHF.

The V call is TRBV6-5, the J call TRBJ2-3; 11 bases are a match to TRBD1. CDR1 MNHEY and CDR2 SVGAGI come from the germline V gene. Trimming removed 6 bases from V and 5 bases from J; junction bases left unmatched: 7. This CDR3 is 15 amino acids long. Here the CDR3 reads CASSRGTGGQDTQYF. The CDR3, as DNA: TGTGCCAGCAGCCGCGGGACAGGGGGACAAGATACGCAGTATTTT.

J is TRBJ2-6 and V is TRBV4-3; tentatively, D is TRBD1 (7 bases). The V and J ends lost 1 base and 0 bases respectively, with 13 bases between them. Looked up from germline, CDR1 is LGHNA and CDR2 is YSLEER. This CDR3 contains 18 residues. CDR3 nucleotide sequence: TGCGCCAGCAGCCAAGTTCGACAGGGAGGCTCTGGGGCCAACGTCCTGACTTTC. Translation gives CASSQVRQGGSGANVLTF.

A few counts support this clone. CDR3 region: CASSPQTGGTEAFF. CDR3 DNA sequence: TGCGCCAGCAGCCCGCAGACAGGGGGCACTGAAGCTTTCTTT. The chain combines TRBV5-1 with TRBJ1-1, with 9 bases that match TRBD1. The CDR3 loop spans 14 amino acids. V lost 4 bases and J lost 4; bases outside the gene matches: 5. Germline V lookup: CDR1 SGHRS, CDR2 YFSETQ.

This clone has only one observation. The chain uses TRBV4-1 and TRBJ1-2, with unresolved D. There are 13 residues in the CDR3. The V and J ends lost 4 bases and 8 bases respectively, with 14 bases between them. CDR1 is MGHRA and CDR2 is YSYEKL in the germline V gene. The CDR3 sequence: CASSPQDRTGYTF. The CDR3 DNA is TGCGCCAGCAGCCCTCAGGACCGGACGGGCTACACCTTC.

The gene calls are TRBV3-1 (or the pseudogene TRBV3-2) and TRBJ1-4; D might be TRBD1 (6 bases). This CDR3 comprises 15 residues. The ends were cut back, 0 bases at V and 8 bases at J, with 13 bases in the middle. Germline CDR1 and CDR2: LGHDT and YNNKEL (reference sequence). CDR3 coding DNA: TGTGCCAGCAGCCAAGATATGAGGGGGGACGAAAAACTGTTTTTT. It translates to CASSQDMRGDEKLFF.

V is TRBV12-3 or TRBV12-4 and J is TRBJ1-4; 8 positions agree with TRBD1. J was trimmed by 11 bases and V by 5 bases; bases with no gene match: 4. This CDR3 is 12 amino acids long. CDR3 bases: TGTGCCAGCAGTCCCCGGACAGGGAAACTGTTTTTT. This encodes CASSPRTGKLFF.

This sequence joins TRBV4-3 and TRBJ2-1, with TRBD1 matching over 7 bases. The CDR3 length is 14 residues. The junction had 6 bases not matched to a gene; V was cut back by 5 bases and J by 5 bases. Germline values: CDR1 LGHNA, CDR2 YSLEER. The CDR3 coding sequence is TGCGCCAGCAGCGTACAGGGGATCGACAATGAGCAGTTCTTC. Translating gives CASSVQGIDNEQFF.

The chain combines TRBV29-1 with TRBJ1-1; D is possibly TRBD1 (5 bases). V shed 6 bases and J shed 1 base, with 15 bases lying between them. Germline CDR1 is SQVTM and CDR2 is ANQGSEA. The CDR3 loop spans 14 amino acids. The CDR3 coding sequence is TGCAGCGTGAGGGCCCGGGGGGAGAACACTGAAGCTTTCTTT. Its protein product is CSVRARGENTEAFF. The full variable domain, with the rest looked up from reference TRBV29-1 and TRBJ1-1, is SAVISQKPSRDICQRGTSLTIQCQVDSQVTMMFWYRQQPGQSLTLIATANQGSEATYESGFVIDKFPISRPNLTFSTLTVSNMSPEDSSIYLCSVRARGENTEAFFGQGTRLTVV.

V is TRBV9 and J is TRBJ1-2; perhaps TRBD1 as D (5 bases). The germline CDR1 and CDR2 sequences are SGDLS and YYNGEE. Deletions cut 6 bases from V and 3 bases from J, with 15 bases between. The CDR3 loop spans 14 amino acids. In DNA, the CDR3 is TGTGCCAGCACCACGGGTGGGGCAGACTATGGCTACACCTTC. Its protein is CASTTGGADYGYTF.

The chain combines TRBV2 with TRBJ1-1, with D possibly matching TRBD1 (5 bases). The CDR3 totals 15 residues. CDR1 and CDR2 from the germline V gene are SNHLY and FYNNEI. V was trimmed by 5 bases and J by 4 bases, leaving 17 bases between them. The CDR3 DNA sequence: TGTGCCAGCAGTCTTTTATGGGGGGGAGGCACTGAAGCTTTCTTT. Protein product: CASSLLWGGGTEAFF. Filled out from reference TRBV2 and TRBJ1-1, the complete variable domain reads EPEVTQTPSHQVTQMGQEVILRCVPISNHLYFYWYRQILGQKVEFLVSFYNNEISEKSEIFDDQFSVERPDGSNFTLKIRSTKLEDSAMYFCASSLLWGGGTEAFFGQGTRLTVV.

The V call is TRBV2, the J call TRBJ1-2; the D is unclear. Trimming took 7 bases from V and 2 from J, leaving 14 bases between them. CDR3 size: 14 residues. Germline CDR1 reads SNHLY; CDR2 reads FYNNEI. The CDR3 sequence is CASMNLLRNYGYTF. DNA of the CDR3: TGTGCCAGCATGAACCTCCTACGAAACTATGGCTACACCTTC. The whole variable domain, remainder taken from reference TRBV2 and TRBJ1-2, is EPEVTQTPSHQVTQMGQEVILRCVPISNHLYFYWYRQILGQKVEFLVSFYNNEISEKSEIFDDQFSVERPDGSNFTLKIRSTKLEDSAMYFCASMNLLRNYGYTFGSGTRLTVV.

V is TRBV9 and J is TRBJ2-7; 8 bases map to TRBD1. In germline, CDR1 is SGDLS, CDR2 YYNGEE. The length of the CDR3 is 15 residues. The V gene end was trimmed by 3 bases and the J gene end by 2 bases; junction bases not matched to a gene: 7. The CDR3 DNA sequence: TGTGCCAGCAGCGCCCGGACAGGGAGCCCCTACGAGCAGTACTTC. Translated: CASSARTGSPYEQYF.

The genes are TRBV7-3 and TRBJ2-2; possibly TRBD2 for D (6 bases). V was pared by 5 bases and J by 0 bases, with 19 bases between. The germline CDR1 and CDR2 sequences are SGHTA and FQGTGA. This CDR3 region has 18 residues. The CDR3 nucleotides read TGTGCCAGCAGCCCGACGGGGGACGGTGAAACGAACACCGGGGAGCTGTTTTTT. Protein product: CASSPTGDGETNTGELFF.

The rearrangement links TRBV10-2 to TRBJ2-5, with 12 bases aligning to TRBD1. The CDR3 runs 14 residues. The V gene's germline CDR1 is WSHSY and CDR2 SAAADI. V lost 6 bases and J lost 4; bases outside the gene matches: 3. The CDR3 sequence is CASRAGQGAETQYF. The CDR3 DNA is TGCGCCAGCAGGGCGGGACAGGGGGCAGAGACCCAGTACTTC.

This rearrangement joins TRBV18 to TRBJ1-6; D is possibly TRBD1 (5 bases). V was shortened by 3 bases and J by 8 bases, with 14 bases between the two germline ends. The germline V gene encodes CDR1 KGHSH and CDR2 LQKENI. This CDR3 has 15 residues. Written as DNA, the CDR3 is TGTGCCAGCTCACCTTCGGGGGGAGTCGATTCACCCCTCCACTTT. Protein: CASSPSGGVDSPLHF. Full variable domain (rest looked up from reference TRBV18 and TRBJ1-6): NAGVMQNPRHLVRRRGQEARLRCSPMKGHSHVYWYRQLPEEGLKFMVYLQKENIIDESGMPKERFSAEFPKEGPSILRIQQVVRGDSAAYFCASSPSGGVDSPLHFGNGTRLTVT.

The chain joins TRBV5-6 to TRBJ1-2, with D possibly matching TRBD1 (6 bases). The CDR3 length is 15 residues. CDR1 SGHDT and CDR2 YYEEEE come from the germline V gene. Trimming took off 0 bases at V and 3 bases at J, with 12 bases between the two ends. The CDR3 DNA reads TGTGCCAGCAGCTTGGTAGGGAACAGGGACTATGGCTACACCTTC. Amino acids: CASSLVGNRDYGYTF.

The chain is built from TRBV4-1 and TRBJ2-1; 7 bases line up with TRBD2. Unmatched junction bases numbered 16, after V lost 0 bases and J lost 5 bases. The germline V gene has CDR1 MGHRA and CDR2 YSYEKL. CDR3 size: 19 residues. This chain's CDR3 is CASSQDGGEGLPFNNEQFF. As DNA, the CDR3 is TGCGCCAGCAGCCAAGATGGGGGTGAGGGACTACCTTTCAACAATGAGCAGTTCTTC.

The chain links TRBV28 to TRBJ1-4; the D gene is possibly TRBD1 (5 bases). The V and J ends lost 4 bases and 4 bases respectively, with 13 bases between them. CDR3 length: 15 amino acids. Germline-derived CDR1 and CDR2 are MDHEN and SYDVKM. The CDR3 region has the DNA TGTGCCAGCAGTTCCCCGGGACTCAATAATGAAAAACTGTTTTTT. This gives the protein CASSSPGLNNEKLFF.

The V gene is TRBV7-2, the J gene TRBJ2-5; D gene ambiguous. Deletions cut 5 bases from V and 2 bases from J, with 9 bases between. Germline lookup yields CDR1 SGHTA and CDR2 FQGNSA. This CDR3 is 13 amino acids long. DNA of the CDR3: TGTGCCAGCAGCGCGGAAGTTCAAGAGACCCAGTACTTC. Its protein is CASSAEVQETQYF.

CDR3: CASSGPGQGGEKLFF. The CDR3, as DNA: TGTGCCAGCAGCGGCCCGGGACAGGGGGGTGAAAAACTGTTTTTT. J is TRBJ1-4 and V is TRBV5-6; TRBD1 aligns across 11 bases. Germline assignment: CDR1 SGHDT and CDR2 YYEEEE. The CDR3 runs 15 residues. J lost 7 bases, V lost 4 bases, and 6 bases had no gene match.